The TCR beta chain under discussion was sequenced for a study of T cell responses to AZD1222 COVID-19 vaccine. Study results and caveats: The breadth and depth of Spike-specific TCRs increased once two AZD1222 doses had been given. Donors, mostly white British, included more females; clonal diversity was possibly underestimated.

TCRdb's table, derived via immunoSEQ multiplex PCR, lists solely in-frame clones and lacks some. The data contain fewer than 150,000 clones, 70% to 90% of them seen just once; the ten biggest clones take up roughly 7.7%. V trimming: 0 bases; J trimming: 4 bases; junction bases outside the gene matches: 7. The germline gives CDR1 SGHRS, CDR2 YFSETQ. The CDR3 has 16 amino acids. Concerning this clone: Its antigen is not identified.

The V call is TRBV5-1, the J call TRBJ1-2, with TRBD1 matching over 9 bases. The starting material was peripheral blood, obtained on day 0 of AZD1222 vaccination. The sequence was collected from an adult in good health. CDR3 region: CASSLGDRDRVYGYTF. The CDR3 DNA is TGCGCCAGCAGCTTGGGAGACCGGGACAGGGTCTATGGCTACACCTTC.